Listed here are 27 T cell receptor beta chains from one sample, sequenced in a study of blood T cell repertoires in COVID-19. Only in-frame clones appear in the TCRdb table, and some are missing; sequencing was by immunoSEQ multiplex PCR. The sample yields 90,000 to 140,000 clones, over 75% seen once. The sequenced sample was peripheral blood. These receptor sequences come from a man in his forties or fifties with acute or convalescent COVID-19.

The rearrangement joins TRBV11-2 to TRBJ1-2, with D perhaps matching TRBD1 (5 bases). V was shortened by 4 bases and J by 6 bases, with 15 bases between the two germline ends. This CDR3 region has 14 residues. The V gene's germline CDR1 is SGHAT and CDR2 FQNNGV. In nucleotides, the CDR3 is TGTGCCAGCAGCTCACAGAGCGGGGGGAATGGCTACACCTTC. This gives the protein CASSSQSGGNGYTF.

This clone was counted a single time. CDR3 loop: CASSFGAGTYEQYF. CDR3 DNA sequence: TGTGCCAGCAGCTTTGGGGCAGGAACTTACGAGCAGTACTTC. The chain carries TRBV5-6 and TRBJ2-7, with TRBD1 as a possible D gene (5 bases). Germline V CDR1 and CDR2: SGHDT, YYEEEE. V was shortened by 2 bases and J by 4 bases, with 13 bases between the two germline ends. The CDR3 contains 14 residues.

Only one count was recorded for this clone. The chain couples TRBV28 to TRBJ2-2, with a tentative D call TRBD1 (6 bases). The CDR3 spans 13 residues. CDR1 and CDR2 from the germline V gene are MDHEN and SYDVKM. Trimming removed 8 bases at V and 1 base at J, with 8 bases between. The CDR3 reads CASEGENTGELFF. The CDR3 nucleotides read TGTGCCAGCGAGGGGGAGAACACCGGGGAGCTGTTTTTT.

The V and J genes are TRBV3-1 (or the pseudogene TRBV3-2) and TRBJ1-5; D remains ambiguous. Germline V gives CDR1 LGHDT, CDR2 YNNKEL (reference sequence). CDR3 size: 15 residues. Deletions cut 0 bases from V and 6 bases from J, with 12 bases between. CDR3 sequence (DNA): TGTGCCAGCAGCCAAGAAGTACAGATCACTCAGCCCCAGCATTTT. This sequence encodes CASSQEVQITQPQHF.

This chain uses TRBV4-1 with TRBJ1-5; D is unresolved. Germline CDR1 MGHRA, CDR2 YSYEKL. The germline V and J ends were trimmed by 0 bases and 11 bases, with 14 bases remaining between them. The CDR3 length is 14 residues. Written as DNA, the CDR3 is TGCGCCAGCAGCCAAGATCCCGGTACCCGGGCCCAGCATTTT. This gives the protein CASSQDPGTRAQHF.

CDR3 amino acids: CASSLTGRGTGPGAQYF. CDR3 sequence (DNA): TGTGCCAGCAGCTTAACTGGACGGGGGACAGGGCCGGGGGCCCAGTACTTC. The chain is built from TRBV7-3 and TRBJ2-5, with 9 bases fitting TRBD1. This CDR3 is 17 amino acids long. Germline CDR1 and CDR2: SGHTA and FQGTGA. Trimming removed 0 bases from V and 9 bases from J; junction bases left unmatched: 14.

There are a few counts of this clone. The V and J genes are TRBV28 and TRBJ2-7; 8 bases agree with TRBD2. Germline V gives CDR1 MDHEN, CDR2 SYDVKM. Trimming took 6 bases from V and 3 from J; bases not matched to a gene: 7. The CDR3 runs 14 residues. The CDR3 DNA reads TGTGCCAGCAGGTTAGGACTAGCCAACTACGAGCAGTACTTC. This gives the protein CASRLGLANYEQYF.

V gene TRBV12-3 or TRBV12-4 combines with J gene TRBJ1-1; TRBD1 is a possible D gene (6 bases). V was cut by 5 bases and J by 8 bases, with 12 bases left in between. The CDR3 covers 12 residues. CDR3 DNA sequence: TGTGCCAGCAGTGAACCAGGGGCAGAAGCTTTCTTT. The encoded protein is CASSEPGAEAFF.

This chain connects TRBV9 to TRBJ2-7; D is possibly TRBD1 (6 bases). V was shortened by 0 bases and J by 3 bases, with 13 bases between the two germline ends. CDR1 and CDR2 (germline): SGDLS, YYNGEE. The CDR3 is 15 residues long. The CDR3 DNA sequence: TGTGCCAGCAGCGTAGGGGCAGGGGATCGCTACGAGCAGTACTTC. It is translated as CASSVGAGDRYEQYF.

The chain couples TRBV7-9 to TRBJ2-4, with D perhaps matching TRBD1 (6 bases). The CDR3 has 17 residues. Trimming took off 5 bases at V and 1 base at J, with 18 bases between the two ends. Germline V gene sequence: CDR1 SEHNR, CDR2 FQNEAQ (reference sequence). The CDR3 is CASSPHQGRGAKNIQYF. The CDR3, as DNA: TGTGCCAGCAGCCCCCATCAGGGGCGCGGGGCCAAAAACATTCAGTACTTC.

J is TRBJ1-2 and V is TRBV7-3, with D perhaps matching TRBD1 (5 bases). Trimming stripped 6 bases from V and 8 bases from J, with 16 bases between. CDR1 and CDR2 from the germline V gene are SGHTA and FQGTGA. CDR3 length: 13 amino acids. CDR3 nucleotide sequence: TGTGCCAGCAGTCCCGGGGCGGGGGGGGGCTACACCTTC. It translates to CASSPGAGGGYTF.

The sample holds a few counts of this clone. The chain uses TRBV7-9 and TRBJ2-2; 11 bases fit TRBD2. Germline-derived CDR1 and CDR2 are SEHNR and FQNEAQ (reference sequence). The CDR3 is 16 amino acids. The J segment lost 4 bases and the V segment lost 5 bases, leaving 6 bases of the junction unmatched. CDR3 nucleotides: TGTGCCAGCAGCCCGACCGGGACTAGCGGCACCGGGGAGCTGTTTTTT. Its protein product is CASSPTGTSGTGELFF.

The V and J genes are TRBV27 and TRBJ2-5; D gene unclear. The germline CDR1 and CDR2 sequences are MNHEY and SMNVEV (reference sequence). CDR3 length: 13 amino acids. Trimming shortened V by 8 bases and J by 4 bases, and 14 bases separated the two germline ends. The chain's CDR3 is CASGLTMAETQYF. CDR3 coding DNA: TGTGCCAGCGGCTTAACGATGGCAGAGACCCAGTACTTC.

This rearrangement joins TRBV30 to TRBJ1-4; 12 bases agree with TRBD1. The V gene end was trimmed by 3 bases and the J gene end by 7 bases; junction bases not matched to a gene: 12. From germline, CDR1 is GTSNPN and CDR2 SVGIG (reference sequence). This CDR3 contains 17 residues. CDR3 sequence: CAWSRPGTGGHGEKLFF. CDR3 nucleotide sequence: TGTGCCTGGAGCCGTCCCGGGACAGGGGGCCACGGTGAAAAACTGTTTTTT.

The rearrangement uses TRBV7-2 and TRBJ1-2, with TRBD1 as a possible D gene (5 bases). Germline CDR1 SGHTA, CDR2 FQGNSA. The CDR3 covers 12 residues. With 3 bases removed from V and 7 bases from J, the gap between germline ends came to 9 bases. The CDR3 loop reads CASSLSGFGYTF. In DNA, the CDR3 is TGTGCCAGCAGCTTGTCAGGGTTTGGCTACACCTTC.

In its sample, this clone was seen a few times. This chain links TRBV27 with TRBJ1-2; 7 nucleotides match TRBD1. This CDR3 has 13 residues. Germline V gene sequence: CDR1 MNHEY, CDR2 SMNVEV (reference sequence). Trimming at V came to 7 bases and at J to 7 bases, leaving 9 bases not matched to a gene. The CDR3 loop reads CASTDTGVSGYTF. The CDR3 DNA follows: TGTGCCAGCACAGATACAGGGGTTTCTGGCTACACCTTC.

The chain recombines TRBV28 with TRBJ2-7; D ambiguous. CDR3 length: 13 residues. From germline, CDR1 is MDHEN and CDR2 SYDVKM. V shed 7 bases and J shed 2 bases, with 12 bases lying between them. DNA for the CDR3: TGTGCCAGCACATCCGCAGGCGCCTACGAGCAGTACTTC. It is translated as CASTSAGAYEQYF.

The chain carries TRBV11-2 and TRBJ2-7; weak D call: TRBD1 (6 bases). CDR1 SGHAT and CDR2 FQNNGV come from the germline V gene. This CDR3 comprises 13 residues. Trimming cost V 5 bases and J 3 bases, with 11 bases left between them. Here the CDR3 DNA reads TGTGCCAGCAGCCCGGAGGACAGCTACGAGCAGTACTTC. The encoded protein is CASSPEDSYEQYF.

The chain combines TRBV6-1 with TRBJ2-5, with TRBD1 identical over 12 bases. Germline trimming cut 1 base from V and 5 bases from J; bases unmatched to any gene: 5. This CDR3 contains 16 residues. Germline CDR1 is MNHNS and CDR2 is SASEGT. The chain's CDR3 is CASSEEGQGAGETQYF. The CDR3 bases are TGTGCCAGCAGTGAAGAGGGACAGGGGGCTGGGGAGACCCAGTACTTC.

The CDR3 region has the DNA TGCGCCAGCAGCAGAGGACTAGCGGTGCAAGAGACCCAGTACTTC. Its translation: CASSRGLAVQETQYF. The chain joins TRBV10-1 to TRBJ2-5, with 10 bases fitting TRBD2. From germline, CDR1 is WNHNN and CDR2 SYGVQD (reference sequence). This CDR3 has 15 residues. V trimming: 6 bases; J trimming: 2 bases; junction bases outside the gene matches: 6.

The V and J genes are TRBV15 and TRBJ1-5, with D possibly TRBD1 on 5 matching bases. The CDR3 extends over 14 amino acids. The V gene's germline CDR1 is LNHNV and CDR2 YYDKDF (reference sequence). V was trimmed by 1 base and J by 4 bases, leaving 8 bases between them. The CDR3 region is CATSRGQQNQPQHF. CDR3 DNA sequence: TGTGCCACCAGCAGAGGACAGCAAAATCAGCCCCAGCATTTT.

The chain joins TRBV3-1 (or the pseudogene TRBV3-2) to TRBJ2-6; 10 nucleotides line up with TRBD1. The CDR3 spans 17 residues. With 5 bases clipped from V and 2 bases from J, the junction kept 6 bases outside the gene matches. Germline CDR1 and CDR2: LGHDT and YNNKEL (reference sequence). The CDR3 DNA follows: TGTGCCAGCAGCACCCGACAGGGGGCAGCTGGGGCCAACGTCCTGACTTTC. Encoded protein: CASSTRQGAAGANVLTF.

This clone has only a few counts. The chain links TRBV5-6 to TRBJ2-7; 13 positions match TRBD2. CDR1 is SGHDT and CDR2 is YYEEEE in the germline V gene. CDR3 length: 14 residues. The ends lost 5 bases at V and 4 bases at J; junction bases unmatched: 3. The CDR3, as DNA: TGTGCCAGCAGTCCGGGACTAGCGGGATACGAGCAGTACTTC. Residues: CASSPGLAGYEQYF.

This clone was recorded once. This chain connects TRBV24-1 to TRBJ1-5; tentative D call: TRBD1 (5 bases). Trimming took off 5 bases at V and 0 bases at J, with 13 bases between the two ends. Germline CDR1 is KGHDR and CDR2 is SFDVKD. The CDR3 is 16 amino acids. The CDR3 nucleotides read TGTGCCACCAGTGGCCGGCAGGGAAATAGCAATCAGCCCCAGCATTTT. Its translation: CATSGRQGNSNQPQHF.

This clone was seen only a few times. The V and J genes are TRBV7-9 and TRBJ2-2; weak D call: TRBD2 (6 bases). Looked up from germline, CDR1 is SEHNR and CDR2 is FQNEAQ (reference sequence). Trimming took off 5 bases at V and 5 bases at J, with 6 bases between the two ends. This CDR3 contains 12 residues. The CDR3 coding sequence is TGTGCCAGCAGCCGGGAGACCGGGGAGCTGTTTTTT. It encodes CASSRETGELFF.

The J gene is TRBJ1-4, the V gene TRBV10-3, with D uncertain. Trimming removed 6 bases from V and 2 bases from J, with 7 bases in between. In germline, CDR1 is ENHRY, CDR2 SYGVKD. This CDR3 contains 13 residues. As DNA, the CDR3 is TGTGCCATCAGAACAGAGACTAATGAAAAACTGTTTTTT. Amino acids: CAIRTETNEKLFF.

This chain connects TRBV7-3 to TRBJ2-7, with D maybe TRBD2 (6 bases). V was trimmed by 5 bases and J by 4 bases, leaving 15 bases between them. CDR1 is SGHTA, CDR2 FQGTGA, per germline. This CDR3 is 14 amino acids long. The CDR3 here is CASSPGDWRYEQYF. The CDR3 coding sequence is TGTGCCAGCAGCCCCGGGGACTGGAGATACGAGCAGTACTTC.